Shown below are 31 T cell receptor beta chains from a single sample sequenced in a study of Graves' ophthalmopathy and Graves' hyperthyroidism. Amplifying from RNA transcripts, the study obtained TCR beta CDR3 regions. Investigators did first-round RT-PCR with HTBI primers, then second-round multiplex PCR. MiXCR, run by TCRdb on the multiplex PCR reads, gives a single entry per CDR3 protein. The sample gives approximately 210,000 distinct CDR3 sequences, 25% to 30% of which show up once; about 9.3% is in the top ten. The source material was peripheral blood. The receptors derive from a man in his fifties with Graves' ophthalmopathy.

This sequence joins TRBV28 and TRBJ2-5, with 8 nucleotides matching TRBD1. This CDR3 spans 15 amino acids. Trimming at V came to 6 bases and at J to 3 bases, leaving 9 bases not matched to a gene. Germline CDR1 is MDHEN and CDR2 is SYDVKM. CDR3 residues: CASSSTGGSKETQYF. The DNA for the CDR3 is TGTGCCAGCAGCAGTACAGGGGGTTCAAAAGAGACCCAGTACTTC.

This clonotype came up many times. The rearrangement joins TRBV29-1 to TRBJ2-5; D is possibly TRBD1 (6 bases). With 5 bases removed from V and 3 bases from J, the gap between germline ends came to 13 bases. The CDR3 is 13 residues long. Germline loops: CDR1 SQVTM, CDR2 ANQGSEA. CDR3: CSVRTQGKETQYF. CDR3 nucleotides: TGCAGCGTTCGAACTCAGGGGAAAGAGACCCAGTACTTC.

The V and J genes are TRBV7-2 and TRBJ2-7, with 9 bases aligning to TRBD1. After removal of 6 bases from V and 2 bases from J, the junction contained 5 bases not matched to a gene. CDR1 is SGHTA, CDR2 FQGNSA, per germline. The CDR3 spans 14 residues. The CDR3 sequence is CASRWDREAYEQYF. CDR3 sequence (DNA): TGTGCCAGCAGATGGGACAGGGAGGCCTACGAGCAGTACTTC.

The chain uses TRBV18 and TRBJ2-2; D ambiguous. The V gene's germline CDR1 is KGHSH and CDR2 LQKENI. The V and J ends lost 7 bases and 5 bases respectively, with 8 bases between them. The CDR3 length is 12 residues. This chain's CDR3 is CASCSATGELFF. The DNA for the CDR3 is TGTGCCAGCTGTTCAGCTACCGGGGAGCTGTTTTTT.

This clonotype was counted many times. V and J are TRBV7-2 and TRBJ2-7; TRBD2 aligns across 9 bases. V shed 5 bases, J shed 6 bases, and the junction held 11 bases outside the gene matches. Germline V gene data show CDR1 as SGHTA and CDR2 as FQGNSA. This CDR3 spans 15 amino acids. The CDR3 reads CASSLSWAGGREQYF. Written as DNA, the CDR3 is TGTGCCAGCAGCCTCTCTTGGGCGGGAGGGCGCGAGCAGTACTTC. Full variable domain (remainder filled in from reference TRBV7-2 and TRBJ2-7): GAGVSQSPSNKVTEKGKDVELRCDPISGHTALYWYRQSLGQGLEFLIYFQGNSAPDKSGLPSDRFSAERTGGSVSTLTIQRTQQEDSAVYLCASSLSWAGGREQYFGPGTRLTVT.

The V call is TRBV27, the J call TRBJ1-5; tentative D call: TRBD1 (5 bases). Germline CDR1 reads MNHEY; CDR2 reads SMNVEV (reference sequence). CDR3 length: 15 residues. The germline V and J ends were trimmed by 5 bases and 1 base, with 12 bases remaining between them. The CDR3 DNA reads as TGTGCCAGCAGTGACCTGGGACGGAGCAATCAGCCCCAGCATTTT. Translation: CASSDLGRSNQPQHF.

Note on this clonotype: A much larger clone is a single base away; this may be a read error. This sequence joins TRBV10-3 and TRBJ1-6; 7 bases agree with TRBD1. The CDR3 consists of 15 residues. Germline loops: CDR1 ENHRY, CDR2 SYGVKD. Here the CDR3 reads CAIRDPGGGDSPLHF. As DNA, the CDR3 is TGTGCCATCCGTGACCCGGGAGGGGGCGATTCACCCCTCCACTTT.

This clonotype was counted ten times or more. The chain combines TRBV15 with TRBJ1-5, with 10 bases lining up with TRBD1. V shed 0 bases, J shed 6 bases, and the junction held 20 bases outside the gene matches. Looked up from germline, CDR1 is LNHNV and CDR2 is YYDKDF (reference sequence). The CDR3 covers 21 residues. CDR3 amino acids: CATSRDRPIGLRDRGSQPQHF. In DNA form, the CDR3 reads TGTGCCACCAGCAGAGATCGCCCGATCGGGTTACGGGACAGGGGATCTCAGCCCCAGCATTTT.

This chain uses TRBV27 with TRBJ2-7; 12 bases agree with TRBD2. With 6 bases clipped from V and 7 bases from J, the junction kept 4 bases outside the gene matches. The CDR3 sequence is 13 residues long. In germline, CDR1 is MNHEY, CDR2 SMNVEV (reference sequence). CDR3 amino acids: CASRALAGGEQYF. CDR3 DNA sequence: TGTGCCAGCAGGGCCCTAGCGGGAGGGGAGCAGTACTTC.

This clonotype has ten or more counts. This chain uses TRBV2 with TRBJ1-6; D is perhaps TRBD1 (5 bases). Trimming left V 4 bases short and J 8 bases short, with 12 bases between. CDR1 and CDR2 (germline): SNHLY, FYNNEI. The CDR3 has 14 amino acids. This chain's CDR3 is CASSVREGDSPLHF. The CDR3, as DNA: TGTGCCAGCAGTGTGAGGGAAGGGGATTCACCCCTCCACTTT.

This clonotype was observed many times. The chain combines TRBV6-1 with TRBJ1-5; D remains ambiguous. The CDR3 length is 14 residues. The V and J ends lost 5 bases and 4 bases respectively, with 12 bases between them. Per germline, CDR1 MNHNS and CDR2 SASEGT. This CDR3 reads CASSSGEGNQPQHF. The CDR3 DNA reads as TGTGCCAGCAGTAGTGGGGAGGGTAATCAGCCCCAGCATTTT.

The chain links TRBV6-2 or TRBV6-3 to TRBJ2-7; 8 bases map to TRBD1. V shed 4 bases and J 3 bases; nucleotides not matched to a gene: 8. The germline V gene encodes CDR1 MNHEY and CDR2 SVGEGT. The CDR3 length is 15 residues. For the CDR3, the DNA is TGTGCCAGCAGTTTAGCGACAGGGGAAGACTACGAGCAGTACTTC. It is translated as CASSLATGEDYEQYF.

The V gene is TRBV28, the J gene TRBJ2-7, with TRBD2 identical over 10 bases. V was clipped by 2 bases and J by 2 bases; unmatched bases: 3. The CDR3 length is 15 residues. Germline loops: CDR1 MDHEN, CDR2 SYDVKM. The CDR3 reads CASSLTSGNAYEQYF. Written as DNA, the CDR3 is TGTGCCAGCAGTTTAACTAGCGGGAACGCCTACGAGCAGTACTTC.

The gene calls are TRBV6-1 and TRBJ2-7; no definite D call. With the DNA end fitting TRBJ2-5 better, the J assignment may be wrong. The CDR3 runs to 13 residues. Germline V CDR1 and CDR2: MNHNS, SASEGT. CDR3 sequence (DNA): TGTGCCAGCGGGGTAGAGATACAAGAGACCCAGTACTTC. Amino acid sequence: CASGVEIQETQYF.

This clonotype was picked up many times. The chain has TRBV11-2 and TRBJ2-5; 12 nucleotides match TRBD2. Germline assignment: CDR1 SGHAT and CDR2 FQNNGV. With V trimmed by 5 bases and J by 1 base, 5 bases remained unmatched. The CDR3 consists of 16 residues. The CDR3 sequence: CASSPWTSGIQETQYF. The CDR3 DNA follows: TGTGCCAGCAGCCCCTGGACTAGCGGGATCCAAGAGACCCAGTACTTC.

This chain links TRBV6-2 or TRBV6-3 with TRBJ2-7, with TRBD2 matching over 11 bases. The CDR3 contains 17 residues. Germline CDR1 MNHEY, CDR2 SVGEGT. V lost 6 bases to trimming and J lost 0 bases; unmatched junction nucleotides: 10. CDR3 bases: TGTGCCAGCAGCTTTGGACTAGCGGGCCTGCCCTCCTACGAGCAGTACTTC. Protein: CASSFGLAGLPSYEQYF.

This clonotype was found once. The chain links TRBV6-1 to TRBJ1-1, with 8 bases identical to TRBD1. V lost 6 bases and J lost 1; bases outside the gene matches: 10. This CDR3 is built from 16 residues. CDR1 and CDR2 (germline): MNHNS, SASEGT. CDR3 in DNA: TGTGCCAGCAGGACCCCAGGGGGCGCGGGGAACACTGAAGCTTTCTTT. Translated: CASRTPGGAGNTEAFF.

This clonotype has ten or more counts. J is TRBJ1-2 and V is TRBV28; D not certain. Germline loops: CDR1 MDHEN, CDR2 SYDVKM. Trimming pared 7 bases from V and 2 bases from J, leaving 17 bases between. The CDR3 runs to 15 residues. CDR3 in amino acids: CASTPRVWGNYGYTF. The CDR3 nucleotides read TGTGCCAGCACCCCGAGGGTATGGGGAAACTATGGCTACACCTTC.

This clonotype was counted ten times or more. The rearrangement links TRBV9 to TRBJ2-7; 9 nucleotides line up with TRBD2. Germline CDR1 and CDR2: SGDLS and YYNGEE. J was trimmed by 1 base and V by 4 bases; bases with no gene match: 15. The CDR3 consists of 18 residues. The CDR3 DNA is TGTGCCAGCAGCCTCCTCCGTCTACTAGCGGGCATATCCTACGAGCAGTACTTC. Translation: CASSLLRLLAGISYEQYF.

V and J are TRBV27 and TRBJ1-2; no definite D call. V was clipped by 3 bases and J by 8 bases, with 13 bases between them. Germline assignment: CDR1 MNHEY and CDR2 SMNVEV (reference sequence). The CDR3 contains 13 residues. CDR3 sequence (DNA): TGTGCCAGCAGTTTTAGTGTATTAGGAGGCTACACCTTC. It codes for CASSFSVLGGYTF.

This clonotype was counted many times. V and J are TRBV3-1 and TRBJ1-6; D possibly corresponds to TRBD1 (6 bases). This CDR3 contains 16 residues. Trimming cost V 4 bases and J 6 bases, with 16 bases left between them. Looked up from germline, CDR1 is LGHDT and CDR2 is YNNKEL (reference sequence). CDR3 residues: CASSPRGGGSNSPLHF. CDR3 in DNA: TGTGCCAGCAGCCCCCGTGGGGGGGGCAGTAATTCACCCCTCCACTTT.

This clonotype showed up many times. The chain has TRBV6-2 or TRBV6-3 and TRBJ2-7, with 8 bases that match TRBD2. Germline-derived CDR1 and CDR2 are MNHEY and SVGEGT. V trimming: 4 bases; J trimming: 2 bases; junction bases outside the gene matches: 4. The CDR3 loop spans 14 amino acids. Here the CDR3 DNA reads TGTGCCAGCAGTTTTAGCGGGACCCCCTACGAGCAGTACTTC. Translation: CASSFSGTPYEQYF.

In this sample, this clonotype turned up many times. The chain has TRBV11-2 and TRBJ2-7, with 8 bases identical to TRBD1. Germline V gives CDR1 SGHAT, CDR2 FQNNGV. The CDR3 loop spans 15 amino acids. The V and J ends lost 5 bases and 2 bases, in that order; junction bases with no gene match: 8. CDR3 amino acids: CASSPRTGFAYEQYF. In DNA form, the CDR3 reads TGTGCCAGCAGCCCCCGGACAGGGTTCGCCTACGAGCAGTACTTC.

This clonotype was counted at least ten times. The chain uses TRBV30 and TRBJ2-7; D remains ambiguous. This CDR3 has 13 residues. V was cut by 1 base and J by 8 bases, with 15 bases left in between. CDR1 and CDR2 (germline): GTSNPN, SVGIG (reference sequence). The CDR3 region has the DNA TGTGCCTGGAGTGAGACCCCAAGAACTCAGCAGTACTTC. It encodes CAWSETPRTQQYF.

This clonotype was seen more than once but under ten times. V and J are TRBV20-1 and TRBJ2-5; D call uncertain. Trimming stripped 3 bases from V and 5 bases from J, with 10 bases between. Germline V gene lookup returns CDR1 DFQATT and CDR2 SNEGSKA (reference sequence). The CDR3 has 12 residues. The CDR3 loop is CSASWIGETQYF. The CDR3 DNA reads TGCAGTGCTAGCTGGATTGGGGAGACCCAGTACTTC.

This clonotype was seen repeatedly, ten times or more. The chain has TRBV4-2 and TRBJ1-6, with D perhaps matching TRBD1 (6 bases). The CDR3 spans 14 residues. Germline CDR1 reads LGHNA; CDR2 reads YNFKEQ. Trimming pared 4 bases from V and 7 bases from J, leaving 11 bases between. The CDR3 loop reads CASSREGGNSPLHF. CDR3 nucleotides: TGTGCCAGCAGCCGTGAAGGGGGAAATTCACCCCTCCACTTT.

This clonotype has ten or more counts. The chain uses TRBV7-8 and TRBJ1-5; tentative D call: TRBD1 (6 bases). The CDR3 loop spans 15 amino acids. Germline V gene sequence: CDR1 SGHVS, CDR2 FQNEAQ. The V gene lost 1 base and the J gene lost 5 bases, with 12 bases spanning the gap. CDR3 protein: CASSLGGAWDQPQHF. CDR3 sequence (DNA): TGTGCCAGCAGCTTAGGGGGGGCCTGGGATCAGCCCCAGCATTTT.

This clonotype has at least ten counts. The rearrangement uses TRBV20-1 and TRBJ2-5, with a possible D match to TRBD1 (6 bases). The CDR3 length is 14 residues. The germline gives CDR1 DFQATT, CDR2 SNEGSKA (reference sequence). Trimming pared 4 bases from V and 5 bases from J, leaving 17 bases between. CDR3 bases: TGCAGTGCTAACAGGGCGGCGGGTCGGGAGACCCAGTACTTC. Translation: CSANRAAGRETQYF.

The V and J genes are TRBV12-3 or TRBV12-4 and TRBJ1-1; 7 bases map to TRBD1. CDR3 length equals 15 residues. The V and J ends lost 7 bases and 4 bases, in that order; junction bases with no gene match: 12. Here the CDR3 reads CASKTQGEMGTEAFF. Written as DNA, the CDR3 is TGTGCCAGCAAGACCCAGGGGGAGATGGGCACTGAAGCTTTCTTT.

The chain uses TRBV11-2 and TRBJ2-7; 10 positions match TRBD2. Germline CDR1 and CDR2: SGHAT and FQNNGV. The CDR3 has 17 amino acids. The V gene end was trimmed by 0 bases and the J gene end by 0 bases; junction bases not matched to a gene: 5. CDR3 sequence reads: CASSLEVPSGSSYEQYF. In DNA form, the CDR3 reads TGTGCCAGCAGCTTAGAAGTTCCTAGCGGGAGCTCCTACGAGCAGTACTTC.

This clonotype was observed many times. V gene TRBV6-1 combines with J gene TRBJ1-1, with TRBD1 as a possible D gene (6 bases). The CDR3 is 14 residues long. The V end lost 4 bases, the J end lost 1 base, and 10 bases lay between the germline ends. CDR1 MNHNS and CDR2 SASEGT come from the germline V gene. The CDR3 coding sequence is TGTGCCAGCAGTGGAGTCAGGGGGAACACTGAAGCTTTCTTT. This sequence encodes CASSGVRGNTEAFF.